Presented here are 31 T cell receptor beta chains from one specimen sequenced in a study of a mutant IDH1 vaccine in newly diagnosed glioma. Sequencing used immunoSEQ multiplex PCR; TCRdb keeps in-frame clones, though not all of them. The sample contains 40,000 to 45,000 clones, around 83% of which appear only once. No antigen has been assigned to these receptors. Described time point: week 35, safety follow-up. Topical imiquimod accompanied each vaccine dose, which consisted of 300 ug of mutant IDH1 20-mer peptide. The sample here was PBMCs, taken from a glioma patient whose treatment included an IDH1 peptide vaccine. All receptors come from a woman aged 50 to 60 with glioma.

This clone occurred once. This chain connects TRBV30 to TRBJ1-1; tentative D call: TRBD1 (6 bases). The ends were cut back, 0 bases at V and 5 bases at J, with 7 bases in the middle. Germline V gene data show CDR1 as GTSNPN and CDR2 as SVGIG (reference sequence). The length of the CDR3 is 12 residues. DNA of the CDR3: TGTGCCTGGAGTGTAGGGGGGACTGAAGCTTTCTTT. Residues: CAWSVGGTEAFF.

CDR3 nucleotides: TGTGCCAGTAGTATCGGGGACCGCGGACGGGGGCCCCAGCATTTT. Translating it yields CASSIGDRGRGPQHF. The V call is TRBV19, the J call TRBJ1-5, with D possibly being TRBD1 (5 bases). Trimming removed 3 bases from V and 9 bases from J, with 18 bases in between. CDR3 length equals 15 residues. The germline gives CDR1 LNHDA, CDR2 SQIVND (reference sequence).

This sequence joins TRBV9 and TRBJ1-3; 7 bases map to TRBD1. The V and J ends lost 3 bases and 0 bases, in that order; junction bases with no gene match: 3. This CDR3 comprises 15 residues. Germline V gene data show CDR1 as SGDLS and CDR2 as YYNGEE. The CDR3 region is CASSGGDSSGNTIYF. The DNA for the CDR3 is TGTGCCAGCAGCGGAGGGGACAGCTCTGGAAACACCATATATTTT. Based on the CDR3 plus reference TRBV9 and TRBJ1-3, the full variable domain is DSGVTQTPKHLITATGQRVTLRCSPRSGDLSVYWYQQSLDQGLQFLIQYYNGEERAKGNILERFSAQQFPDLHSELNLSSLELGDSALYFCASSGGDSSGNTIYFGEGSWLTVV.

This clone was seen a single time. The chain combines TRBV19 with TRBJ1-2; TRBD1 is a possible D gene (5 bases). This CDR3 has 15 residues. Germline assignment: CDR1 LNHDA and CDR2 SQIVND (reference sequence). The V and J ends lost 5 bases and 2 bases respectively, with 15 bases between them. The CDR3 protein is CASSPSRTPNYGYTF. The CDR3 DNA sequence: TGTGCCAGTAGTCCCTCCCGGACACCGAACTATGGCTACACCTTC.

V and J are TRBV29-1 and TRBJ2-1, with 7 bases that match TRBD2. V lost 1 base, J lost 7 bases, and 7 bases stayed unmatched. CDR1 and CDR2 from the germline V gene are SQVTM and ANQGSEA. The CDR3 consists of 14 residues. The CDR3 reads CSVEGGGYINEQFF. In DNA form, the CDR3 reads TGCAGCGTTGAAGGGGGGGGGTACATTAATGAGCAGTTCTTC.

This rearrangement joins TRBV6-5 to TRBJ1-1; D is uncertain. This CDR3 has 14 residues. Germline V gives CDR1 MNHEY, CDR2 SVGAGI. The V gene lost 4 bases and the J gene lost 0 bases, with 9 bases spanning the gap. The CDR3 here is CASSSPSMNTEAFF. CDR3 coding DNA: TGTGCCAGCAGTTCCCCATCGATGAACACTGAAGCTTTCTTT.

Only a few counts were recorded for this clone. The chain combines TRBV6-5 with TRBJ1-6, with TRBD1 as a possible D gene (5 bases). Per the germline V gene, CDR1 is MNHEY and CDR2 is SVGAGI. This CDR3 is 15 amino acids long. The germline V and J ends were trimmed by 5 bases and 7 bases, with 15 bases remaining between them. In nucleotides, the CDR3 is TGTGCCAGCAGTGCCATTGGGGGGTTGAATTCACCCCTCCACTTT. Translation gives CASSAIGGLNSPLHF.

The chain links TRBV6-6 to TRBJ1-2, with 8 bases aligning to TRBD1. Germline CDR1 is MNHNY and CDR2 is SVGAGI (reference sequence). The CDR3 runs to 14 residues. The V and J ends lost 8 bases and 4 bases, in that order; junction bases with no gene match: 9. Written as DNA, the CDR3 is TGTGCCAGCGAGACAGGGGCCCGGGGCTATGGCTACACCTTC. It specifies CASETGARGYGYTF.

The V and J genes are TRBV2 and TRBJ1-2, with 12 bases that match TRBD1. CDR1 is SNHLY and CDR2 is FYNNEI in the germline V gene. Trimming took 8 bases from V and 7 from J; bases not matched to a gene: 8. The CDR3 loop spans 14 amino acids. The CDR3: CASVRGDRGLGYTF. The CDR3 nucleotides read TGTGCCAGCGTGAGAGGGGACAGGGGGCTTGGCTACACCTTC.

The genes are TRBV19 and TRBJ1-4, with D unresolved. Germline V CDR1 and CDR2: LNHDA, SQIVND (reference sequence). V dropped 4 bases and J dropped 11 bases, with 14 bases sitting between them. The CDR3 has 13 amino acids. The chain's CDR3 is CASSTRPGRKLFF. CDR3 nucleotides: TGTGCCAGTAGTACCCGGCCCGGGCGGAAACTGTTTTTT.

This chain links TRBV5-1 with TRBJ2-2; a weak D match, TRBD1 (6 bases). Germline V gene data show CDR1 as SGHRS and CDR2 as YFSETQ. The CDR3 runs 14 residues. Trimming removed 0 bases at V and 5 bases at J, with 8 bases between. The CDR3 nucleotides are TGCGCCAGCAGCTTGGGAAGGGGGACCGGGGAGCTGTTTTTT. Protein product: CASSLGRGTGELFF. Drawing the rest from reference TRBV5-1 and TRBJ2-2, the complete variable domain is KAGVTQTPRYLIKTRGQQVTLSCSPISGHRSVSWYQQTPGQGLQFLFEYFSETQRNKGNFPGRFSGRQFSNSRSEMNVSTLELGDSALYLCASSLGRGTGELFFGEGSRLTVL.

In this sample, this clone turned up a few times. This chain joins TRBV7-2 and TRBJ1-3; D perhaps matches TRBD1 (5 bases). Looked up from germline, CDR1 is SGHTA and CDR2 is FQGNSA. The V end lost 1 base, the J end lost 0 bases, and 16 bases lay between the germline ends. This CDR3 region has 18 residues. The CDR3 sequence is CASSLVGGAGSSGNTIYF. CDR3 nucleotide sequence: TGTGCCAGCAGCTTAGTTGGAGGGGCCGGTTCCTCTGGAAACACCATATATTTT. The variable domain in full, with the rest retrieved from reference TRBV7-2 and TRBJ1-3, is GAGVSQSPSNKVTEKGKDVELRCDPISGHTALYWYRQSLGQGLEFLIYFQGNSAPDKSGLPSDRFSAERTGGSVSTLTIQRTQQEDSAVYLCASSLVGGAGSSGNTIYFGEGSWLTVV.

This clone has only a few counts. This chain links TRBV19 with TRBJ1-2; D is undetermined. V was pared by 7 bases and J by 3 bases, with 15 bases between. The germline V gene encodes CDR1 LNHDA and CDR2 SQIVND (reference sequence). This CDR3 has 14 residues. DNA for the CDR3: TGTGCCAGTAAATGGGGTACGTCCGACTATGGCTACACCTTC. It yields the protein CASKWGTSDYGYTF.

The V call is TRBV10-3, the J call TRBJ1-6; tentative D call: TRBD1 (5 bases). The CDR3 is 15 residues long. With 4 bases removed from V and 9 bases from J, the gap between germline ends came to 16 bases. Germline CDR1 reads ENHRY; CDR2 reads SYGVKD. The CDR3, as DNA: TGTGCCATCAGTGGTCAGGGTAAAATCGCTTCACCCCTCCACTTT. It specifies CAISGQGKIASPLHF.

This sequence joins TRBV14 and TRBJ2-7; 8 bases agree with TRBD1. With 4 bases clipped from V and 2 bases from J, the junction kept 4 bases outside the gene matches. There are 14 residues in the CDR3. Germline V CDR1 and CDR2: SGHDN, FVKESK. The CDR3 is CASSRSGGPYEQYF. CDR3 coding DNA: TGTGCCAGCAGCCGATCAGGGGGCCCCTACGAGCAGTACTTC. The full variable domain, with the rest looked up from reference TRBV14 and TRBJ2-7, is EAGVTQFPSHSVIEKGQTVTLRCDPISGHDNLYWYRRVMGKEIKFLLHFVKESKQDESGMPNNRFLAERTGGTYSTLKVQPAELEDSGVYFCASSRSGGPYEQYFGPGTRLTVT.

The CDR3 spells CASSHNQGNYGYTF. Written as DNA, the CDR3 is TGTGCCAGCAGCCACAACCAGGGAAACTATGGCTACACCTTC. The rearrangement links TRBV5-6 to TRBJ1-2; maybe TRBD1 (5 bases). This CDR3 is 14 amino acids long. Germline V CDR1 and CDR2: SGHDT, YYEEEE. Trimming took 4 bases from V and 2 from J, leaving 12 bases between them.

The genes are TRBV5-1 and TRBJ2-7; D may match TRBD1 or TRBD2 (5 bases each). The germline V gene has CDR1 SGHRS and CDR2 YFSETQ. The V end lost 2 bases, the J end lost 6 bases, and 15 bases lay between the germline ends. This CDR3 has 14 amino acids. As DNA, the CDR3 is TGCGCCAGCAGCTTCGAAGGGACCATTAGCGAGCAGTACTTC. Translation gives CASSFEGTISEQYF. The whole variable domain, filled in from reference TRBV5-1 and TRBJ2-7, reads KAGVTQTPRYLIKTRGQQVTLSCSPISGHRSVSWYQQTPGQGLQFLFEYFSETQRNKGNFPGRFSGRQFSNSRSEMNVSTLELGDSALYLCASSFEGTISEQYFGPGTRLTVT.

V usage is TRBV27 and J usage is TRBJ2-7; TRBD1 matches 9 bases. The CDR3 is 15 residues long. Germline V gene data show CDR1 as MNHEY and CDR2 as SMNVEV (reference sequence). V gave up 3 bases and J gave up 6 bases; unmatched junction bases: 9. In DNA, the CDR3 is TGTGCCAGCAGTTTTTGGGACAGGGTGGTAAGCGAGCAGTACTTC. Translated, it gives CASSFWDRVVSEQYF.

This clone has just one count. This chain uses TRBV5-1 with TRBJ2-3; 9 bases map to TRBD2. The CDR3 contains 16 residues. J gave up 0 bases and V 4 bases, and 6 bases lay outside the gene matches. The germline V gene encodes CDR1 SGHRS and CDR2 YFSETQ. For the CDR3, the DNA is TGCGCCAGCAGCCTAAGACTAGCGGTGAGCACAGATACGCAGTATTTT. This gives the protein CASSLRLAVSTDTQYF.

The sample holds one count of this clone. The V and J genes are TRBV13 and TRBJ1-1, with 10 positions matching TRBD1. CDR3 length equals 16 residues. The V gene's germline CDR1 is PRHDT and CDR2 FYEKMQ (reference sequence). J lost 2 bases, V lost 4 bases, and 7 bases had no gene match. CDR3 coding DNA: TGTGCCAGCAGCTCTCGGGACAGGGGCTTTAACACTGAAGCTTTCTTT. As protein: CASSSRDRGFNTEAFF.

This clone was counted a single time. The chain combines TRBV4-2 with TRBJ1-4; the D gene is possibly TRBD1 (5 bases). Germline-derived CDR1 and CDR2 are LGHNA and YNFKEQ. V lost 5 bases and J 7 bases, leaving 14 bases between the germline ends. The CDR3 totals 14 residues. The CDR3 loop reads CASSAPGHSEKLFF. In DNA form, the CDR3 reads TGTGCCAGCAGCGCCCCGGGGCACAGTGAAAAACTGTTTTTT.

The chain couples TRBV18 to TRBJ2-5; 10 bases are a match to TRBD1. Germline CDR1 is KGHSH and CDR2 is LQKENI. This CDR3 comprises 15 residues. The ends lost 2 bases at V and 13 bases at J; junction bases unmatched: 13. Here the CDR3 DNA reads TGTGCCAGCTCACCAGTCCCGGGACAGGGGCTCGGGGGGTACTTC. Translating it yields CASSPVPGQGLGGYF.

The gene calls are TRBV15 and TRBJ1-6; D ambiguous. This CDR3 is 16 amino acids long. V lost 0 bases to trimming and J lost 9 bases, with 15 bases between them. The germline gives CDR1 LNHNV, CDR2 YYDKDF (reference sequence). CDR3 loop: CATSRDRGGGGSPLHF. The CDR3 DNA is TGTGCCACCAGCAGAGATCGGGGAGGTGGTGGTTCACCCCTCCACTTT.

This chain connects TRBV30 to TRBJ1-6; D is perhaps TRBD1 (5 bases). CDR1 and CDR2 from the germline V gene are GTSNPN and SVGIG (reference sequence). The CDR3 is made up of 14 amino acids. V lost 0 bases and J lost 6, with 9 bases in between. For the CDR3, the DNA is TGTGCCTGGAGTGTAGGGACGGCTAATTCACCCCTCCACTTT. This translates into CAWSVGTANSPLHF.

The chain is built from TRBV6-5 and TRBJ2-6, with TRBD2 as a possible D gene (6 bases). The germline CDR1 and CDR2 sequences are MNHEY and SVGAGI. This CDR3 has 15 amino acids. Trimming removed 7 bases at V and 3 bases at J, with 13 bases between. In DNA form, the CDR3 reads TGTGCCAGCACCAAGGAGGGTCTTGGGGCCAACGTCCTGACTTTC. Amino acids: CASTKEGLGANVLTF.

The V gene is TRBV2, the J gene TRBJ2-5; the match to TRBD1 covers 9 bases. The CDR3 extends over 16 amino acids. CDR1 is SNHLY, CDR2 FYNNEI, per germline. J gave up 10 bases and V 2 bases, and 14 bases lay outside the gene matches. The CDR3 nucleotides read TGTGCCAGCAGTGAAAGGGCCGGACAGGGGAGGATAATCCAGTACTTC. Encoded protein: CASSERAGQGRIIQYF.

The chain carries TRBV7-2 and TRBJ2-3, with D perhaps TRBD1 or TRBD2 (5 bases each). Germline V gene sequence: CDR1 SGHTA, CDR2 FQGNSA. The CDR3 consists of 16 residues. V lost 5 bases and J lost 4, with 19 bases in between. The CDR3, as DNA: TGTGCCAGCAGCCATAAGGCAGGGACGGGATCAGATACGCAGTATTTT. Translated, it gives CASSHKAGTGSDTQYF.

This chain connects TRBV5-1 to TRBJ2-7, with no clear D. Germline CDR1 is SGHRS and CDR2 is YFSETQ. The CDR3 covers 13 residues. V dropped 4 bases and J dropped 1 base, with 9 bases sitting between them. In DNA form, the CDR3 reads TGCGCCAGCAGCCAAGGGATTTCCTACGAGCAGTACTTC. Its protein is CASSQGISYEQYF.

The chain links TRBV25-1 to TRBJ2-7; 9 nucleotides align to TRBD1. CDR3 length: 15 residues. V lost 9 bases and J lost 3; bases outside the gene matches: 12. The germline gives CDR1 MGHDK, CDR2 SYGVNS. Here the CDR3 reads CARRDRASGSYEQYF. The CDR3 DNA sequence: TGTGCCAGGCGGGACAGGGCTTCCGGGAGCTACGAGCAGTACTTC.

This clone has a handful of counts. The rearrangement uses TRBV4-1 and TRBJ1-5; no firm D call. Trimming removed 4 bases from V and 0 bases from J, with 10 bases in between. The CDR3 contains 15 residues. Germline V gene data show CDR1 as MGHRA and CDR2 as YSYEKL. This CDR3 reads CASSLNQDSNQPQHF. DNA for the CDR3: TGCGCCAGCAGCCTCAATCAAGATAGCAATCAGCCCCAGCATTTT.

This clone has a single count. The V gene is TRBV2, the J gene TRBJ1-1; 7 bases align to TRBD1. Germline V gives CDR1 SNHLY, CDR2 FYNNEI. V was pared by 6 bases and J by 2 bases, with 9 bases of the junction left unmatched. The CDR3 loop spans 15 amino acids. In DNA, the CDR3 is TGTGCCAGCAGGACCGGACAGGCCGATAACACTGAAGCTTTCTTT. Protein: CASRTGQADNTEAFF.